This record concerns one T cell receptor (beta chain) sequence. Antigen unknown. This sample is part of a study of PD-L1 blockade in urothelial cancer. For the study at large: Researchers looked at the blood 3 weeks (second dose) and 6 weeks after treatment began. Study findings and constraints: Prediction of better survival came from below-median pretreatment blood TCR clonality. Larger 3-week expansion of tumor-associated blood clones was seen in durable-benefit patients.

The sample's time point: pretreatment peripheral blood. This CDR3 region has 15 residues. Per the germline V gene, CDR1 is LNHDA and CDR2 is SQIVND (reference sequence). V gave up 7 bases and J gave up 0 bases, with 16 bases separating them. PCRs were each spiked with synthetic TCR analog templates. The table came from immunoSEQ multiplex PCR; TCRdb's copy has only in-frame clones and leaves some out. Of roughly 63,000 clones listed, approximately 80% are singletons. The chain employs TRBV19 and TRBJ2-7; the D gene is possibly TRBD1 (6 bases). Source: PBMCs, taken around atezolizumab (anti-PD-L1) treatment. This clonotype was obtained from a man aged 65 to 85 with urothelial cancer. The CDR3 bases are TGTGCCAGTAACCGCAGGGGTCCGAACTCCTACGAGCAGTACTTC. It specifies CASNRRGPNSYEQYF.